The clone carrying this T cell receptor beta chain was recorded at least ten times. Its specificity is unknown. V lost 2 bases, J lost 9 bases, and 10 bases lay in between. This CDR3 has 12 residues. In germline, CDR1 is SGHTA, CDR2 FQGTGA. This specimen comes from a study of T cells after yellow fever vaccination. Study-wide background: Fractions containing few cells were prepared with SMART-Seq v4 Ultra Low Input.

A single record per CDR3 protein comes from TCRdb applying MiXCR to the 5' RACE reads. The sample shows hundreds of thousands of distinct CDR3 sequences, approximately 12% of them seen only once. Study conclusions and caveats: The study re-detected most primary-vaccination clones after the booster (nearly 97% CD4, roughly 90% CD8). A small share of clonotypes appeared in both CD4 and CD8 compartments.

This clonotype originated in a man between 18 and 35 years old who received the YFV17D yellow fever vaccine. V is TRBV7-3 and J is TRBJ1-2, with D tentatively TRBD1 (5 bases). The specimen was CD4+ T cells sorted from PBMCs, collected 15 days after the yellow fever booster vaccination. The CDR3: CASSLEGLRYTF. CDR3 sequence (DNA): TGTGCCAGCAGCTTAGAGGGGCTGCGCTACACCTTC.